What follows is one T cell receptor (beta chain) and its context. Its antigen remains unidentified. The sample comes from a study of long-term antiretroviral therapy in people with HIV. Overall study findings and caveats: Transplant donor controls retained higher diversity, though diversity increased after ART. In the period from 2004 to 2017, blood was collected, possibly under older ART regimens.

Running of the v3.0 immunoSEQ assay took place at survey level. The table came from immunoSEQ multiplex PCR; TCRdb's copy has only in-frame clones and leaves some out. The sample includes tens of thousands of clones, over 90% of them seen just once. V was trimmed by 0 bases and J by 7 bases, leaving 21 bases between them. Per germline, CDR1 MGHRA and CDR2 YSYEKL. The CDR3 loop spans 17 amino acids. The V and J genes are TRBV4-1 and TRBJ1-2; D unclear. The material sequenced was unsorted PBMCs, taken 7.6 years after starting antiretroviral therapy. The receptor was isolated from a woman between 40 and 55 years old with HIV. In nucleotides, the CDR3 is TGCGCCAGCAGCCAAGATCTTAACTTCTGGCAGGCGAGTGGCTACACCTTC. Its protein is CASSQDLNFWQASGYTF.